This TCR beta chain is drawn from a study of beta chain features in type 1 diabetes. Purities over 98% were achieved in all sorted populations. Trimming stripped 4 bases from V and 0 bases from J, with 16 bases between. This CDR3 comprises 18 residues. CDR1 MNHEY and CDR2 SMNVEV come from the germline V gene (reference sequence). Expressed TCRB transcripts were sequenced after all isolated RNA was converted to cDNA. The read count averaged roughly 4 million across naive, central memory and regulatory T cell samples. Assay: immunoSEQ multiplex PCR; the TCRdb copy retains only in-frame clones and omits some. The sample shows over 700,000 clones, 15% to 20% of them seen only once.

The sample comprised naive CD4+ T cells from blood. J is TRBJ2-6 and V is TRBV27; D is uncertain. This clonotype was sampled from a woman aged 18-29 years in good health. The CDR3 here is CASSSRPGSDSGANVLTF. As DNA, the CDR3 is TGTGCCAGCAGTTCACGACCCGGCTCCGACTCTGGGGCCAACGTCCTGACTTTC.